The 30 T cell receptor beta chains listed next were all sequenced from one sample in a study of blood T cell repertoires in COVID-19. The method was immunoSEQ multiplex PCR; TCRdb's version includes in-frame clones alone and lacks a portion of them. Of some 250,000 clones in the sample, 86% are singletons; the top ten hold about 2%. Sequenced sample: peripheral blood. The receptors were gathered from a man between 25 and 39 years old with active or convalescent COVID-19.

The V gene is TRBV11-2, the J gene TRBJ2-7; the D gene is possibly TRBD2 (7 bases). The V end lost 3 bases, the J end lost 5 bases, and 14 bases lay between the germline ends. This CDR3 comprises 14 residues. Germline CDR1 reads SGHAT; CDR2 reads FQNNGV. CDR3 DNA: TGTGCCAGCAGCTTTCGCGGGGAGGGGGACGAGCAGTACTTC. Residues: CASSFRGEGDEQYF.

The V call is TRBV6-2 or TRBV6-3, the J call TRBJ2-7; 10 bases map to TRBD1. The CDR3 loop spans 13 amino acids. Germline V gene lookup returns CDR1 MNHEY and CDR2 SVGEGT. V was clipped by 6 bases and J by 10 bases; unmatched bases: 9. The CDR3, as DNA: TGTGCCAGCAGCCCCGGGACAGGGGTTCTTCAGTACTTC. It codes for CASSPGTGVLQYF.

This clone showed up just a few times. The CDR3 bases are TGTGCCAGTAGTATTAGGGCAGGGGGTCCCACCGGGGAGCTGTTTTTT. This encodes CASSIRAGGPTGELFF. V is TRBV19 and J is TRBJ2-2, with TRBD1 matching over 7 bases. The CDR3 sequence is 16 residues long. Germline CDR1 is LNHDA and CDR2 is SQIVND (reference sequence). Trimming cost V 3 bases and J 4 bases; bases outside gene matches: 8.

V gene TRBV9 combines with J gene TRBJ2-7; no clear D gene. V lost 4 bases to trimming and J lost 3 bases, with 14 bases between them. The germline gives CDR1 SGDLS, CDR2 YYNGEE. The CDR3 covers 14 residues. For the CDR3, the DNA is TGTGCCAGCAGCCCAAGTTCCGGGTACTACGAGCAGTACTTC. This codes for CASSPSSGYYEQYF.

The table lists this clone with a few counts. This rearrangement joins TRBV19 to TRBJ1-1; TRBD1 aligns across 7 bases. V lost 5 bases to trimming and J lost 5 bases; unmatched junction nucleotides: 5. Germline V CDR1 and CDR2: LNHDA, SQIVND (reference sequence). The CDR3 spans 13 residues. CDR3 region: CASSEGARTEAFF. In nucleotides, the CDR3 is TGTGCCAGTAGTGAGGGGGCGCGAACTGAAGCTTTCTTT.

V usage is TRBV4-1 and J usage is TRBJ2-1; 12 nucleotides agree with TRBD2. Germline lookup yields CDR1 MGHRA and CDR2 YSYEKL. The junction had 13 bases not matched to a gene; V was cut back by 6 bases and J by 10 bases. This CDR3 comprises 16 residues. The CDR3 loop reads CASSSTSGGPEGEQFF. CDR3 sequence (DNA): TGCGCCAGCAGTTCAACTAGCGGGGGGCCTGAGGGGGAGCAGTTCTTC.

The rearrangement joins TRBV5-1 to TRBJ2-5; tentatively, D is TRBD1 (6 bases). The CDR3 has 16 residues. V lost 0 bases, J lost 4 bases, and 16 bases lay in between. CDR1 is SGHRS, CDR2 YFSETQ, per germline. In nucleotides, the CDR3 is TGCGCCAGCAGCTTGGCCCTTACAGGGTCGCGAGAGACCCAGTACTTC. Its translation is CASSLALTGSRETQYF.

This chain joins TRBV12-1 and TRBJ2-7; the listed D gene, TRBD1, was not tested against the DNA. TRBV12-1 is a recognized pseudogene. This CDR3 has 14 amino acids. The CDR3 reads CASSFGQPTYEQYF. CDR3 DNA: TGTGCCAGCAGCTTTGGACAGCCCACCTACGAGCAGTACTTC.

The genes are TRBV30 and TRBJ1-6; D unresolved. The CDR3 contains 15 residues. Per the germline V gene, CDR1 is GTSNPN and CDR2 is SVGIG (reference sequence). Trimming shortened V by 0 bases and J by 3 bases, and 9 bases separated the two germline ends. CDR3 nucleotides: TGTGCCTGGAGTGTCCCCAGAGGCTATAATTCACCCCTCCACTTT. This translates into CAWSVPRGYNSPLHF. The whole variable domain, filled in from reference TRBV30 and TRBJ1-6, reads SQTIHQWPATLVQPVGSPLSLECTVEGTSNPNLYWYRQAAGRGLQLLFYSVGIGQISSEVPQNLSASRPQDRQFILSSKKLLLSDSGFYLCAWSVPRGYNSPLHFGNGTRLTVT.

The chain carries TRBV21-1 and TRBJ1-2; TRBD1 was called by the table and not checked on the DNA. TRBV21-1 is deemed a pseudogene. CDR3 length: 15 residues. The CDR3 DNA follows: TGTGCCAGCAGCCTTCAAAGGGGGTCTAACTATGGCTACACCTTC. Protein: CASSLQRGSNYGYTF.

This chain connects TRBV30 to TRBJ1-5; TRBD1 agrees at 9 bases. Germline assignment: CDR1 GTSNPN and CDR2 SVGIG (reference sequence). The junction had 9 bases not matched to a gene; V was cut back by 5 bases and J by 10 bases. The length of the CDR3 is 13 residues. This CDR3 is CAWAGTGLGPQHF. The DNA of the CDR3 is TGTGCCTGGGCCGGGACAGGGTTGGGACCCCAGCATTTT.

The chain is built from TRBV6-5 and TRBJ2-2; no definite D call. The CDR3 has 11 residues. Between the trimmed V and J ends, which lost 7 bases and 7 bases, there was a span of 7 bases. The germline CDR1 and CDR2 sequences are MNHEY and SVGAGI. The chain's CDR3 is CASIGNGELFF. CDR3 DNA sequence: TGTGCCAGCATTGGCAACGGGGAGCTGTTTTTT.

This chain links TRBV4-1 with TRBJ2-7; no clear D. Germline CDR1 reads MGHRA; CDR2 reads YSYEKL. The germline V and J ends were trimmed by 0 bases and 1 base, with 13 bases remaining between them. This CDR3 spans 16 amino acids. CDR3 region: CASSQDRWYPSYEQYF. The CDR3 DNA is TGCGCCAGCAGCCAAGATCGGTGGTACCCGTCCTACGAGCAGTACTTC.

The chain carries TRBV27 and TRBJ1-6; 7 bases line up with TRBD1. This CDR3 has 13 residues. Germline V gene sequence: CDR1 MNHEY, CDR2 SMNVEV (reference sequence). The CDR3 nucleotides read TGTGGTATTCGGGACAGCTCTAATTCACCCCTCCACTTT. Amino acid sequence: CGIRDSSNSPLHF.

This clone was seen a handful of times. This rearrangement joins TRBV5-1 to TRBJ1-1; D ambiguous. V was shortened by 3 bases and J by 3 bases, with 9 bases between the two germline ends. This CDR3 is 13 amino acids long. Germline V gives CDR1 SGHRS, CDR2 YFSETQ. Written as DNA, the CDR3 is TGCGCCAGCAGCTCCCCTCCTGACACTGAAGCTTTCTTT. It specifies CASSSPPDTEAFF.

V and J are TRBV19 and TRBJ2-7; a possible D gene is TRBD1 (6 bases). This CDR3 spans 15 amino acids. Looked up from germline, CDR1 is LNHDA and CDR2 is SQIVND (reference sequence). V was cut by 3 bases and J by 4 bases, with 16 bases left in between. The CDR3 DNA follows: TGTGCCAGTAGTATTGGACGGACTCAGGGGTACGAGCAGTACTTC. The encoded protein is CASSIGRTQGYEQYF.

J is TRBJ1-5 and V is TRBV27; D not certain. Per the germline V gene, CDR1 is MNHEY and CDR2 is SMNVEV (reference sequence). V was shortened by 0 bases and J by 7 bases, with 10 bases between the two germline ends. The CDR3 consists of 14 residues. The CDR3 sequence: CASSLSQKRQPQHF. The CDR3, as DNA: TGTGCCAGCAGTTTATCCCAAAAGCGGCAGCCCCAGCATTTT.

This clone was observed a few times. V gene TRBV11-1 combines with J gene TRBJ1-2; possible D gene TRBD1, 5 bases. The CDR3 spans 14 residues. With 1 base removed from V and 0 bases from J, the gap between germline ends came to 6 bases. Germline assignment: CDR1 SGHAT and CDR2 FQDESV (reference sequence). This chain's CDR3 is CASSLDRTNYGYTF. The CDR3 DNA is TGTGCCAGCAGCTTAGACAGGACTAACTATGGCTACACCTTC.

The V call is TRBV9, the J call TRBJ1-1, with TRBD1 as a possible D gene (6 bases). Germline V CDR1 and CDR2: SGDLS, YYNGEE. This CDR3 is built from 16 residues. V was pared by 4 bases and J by 3 bases, with 19 bases between. CDR3 in amino acids: CASSPGRGEYDTEAFF. DNA for the CDR3: TGTGCCAGCAGCCCAGGGAGGGGGGAATATGACACTGAAGCTTTCTTT.

In this sample, this clone turned up once. This chain connects TRBV3-1 (or the pseudogene TRBV3-2) to TRBJ1-2, with TRBD1 identical over 9 bases. The CDR3 loop spans 17 amino acids. The junction had 7 bases not matched to a gene; V was cut back by 2 bases and J by 0 bases. CDR1 LGHDT and CDR2 YNNKEL come from the germline V gene (reference sequence). CDR3 protein: CASSQKTGGISNYGYTF. CDR3 coding DNA: TGTGCCAGCAGCCAAAAGACAGGGGGGATATCTAACTATGGCTACACCTTC.

V is TRBV5-1 and J is TRBJ2-3; 9 nucleotides match TRBD2. J gave up 6 bases and V 9 bases, and 11 bases lay outside the gene matches. Germline CDR1 is SGHRS and CDR2 is YFSETQ. There are 14 residues in the CDR3. CDR3 nucleotide sequence: TGCGCCACCTCATCCGGGACTAGCCTGGATACGCAGTATTTT. It codes for CATSSGTSLDTQYF.

V and J are TRBV19 and TRBJ1-1; D might be TRBD1 (5 bases). V lost 6 bases and J lost 4, with 12 bases in between. This CDR3 has 13 amino acids. Germline V gene sequence: CDR1 LNHDA, CDR2 SQIVND (reference sequence). CDR3 sequence (DNA): TGTGCCAGTAGCCCTCAGGGAACCACTGAAGCTTTCTTT. It yields the protein CASSPQGTTEAFF.

V is TRBV2 and J is TRBJ2-2, with D perhaps TRBD2 (6 bases). Germline-derived CDR1 and CDR2 are SNHLY and FYNNEI. V was shortened by 8 bases and J by 2 bases, with 15 bases between the two germline ends. The CDR3 is 15 amino acids. The CDR3 spells CASSSSGLNTGELFF. In DNA, the CDR3 is TGTGCCAGCTCAAGCTCGGGACTCAACACCGGGGAGCTGTTTTTT.

The chain employs TRBV6-5 and TRBJ1-1; unclear D gene. This CDR3 has 14 residues. V was trimmed by 2 bases and J by 0 bases, leaving 7 bases between them. Germline loops: CDR1 MNHEY, CDR2 SVGAGI. The CDR3 DNA follows: TGTGCCAGCAGTTACCTTCCAGTGAACACTGAAGCTTTCTTT. This gives the protein CASSYLPVNTEAFF.

The gene calls are TRBV19 and TRBJ2-7; unclear D gene. The CDR3 has 13 residues. The V end lost 5 bases, the J end lost 3 bases, and 11 bases lay between the germline ends. The germline gives CDR1 LNHDA, CDR2 SQIVND (reference sequence). As DNA, the CDR3 is TGTGCCAGTAGTGAGACACCGAACTACGAGCAGTACTTC. Translating gives CASSETPNYEQYF.

V gene TRBV19 combines with J gene TRBJ1-6; D call uncertain. The CDR3 sequence is 11 residues long. The germline V gene has CDR1 LNHDA and CDR2 SQIVND (reference sequence). Trimming took 4 bases from V and 17 from J, leaving 12 bases between them. CDR3 DNA: TGTGCCAGTAGTACAGGCCTATTCTTCCACTTT. This sequence encodes CASSTGLFFHF.

The chain couples TRBV5-1 to TRBJ2-7, with 9 bases that match TRBD1. The J segment lost 5 bases and the V segment lost 4 bases, leaving 7 bases of the junction unmatched. The CDR3 has 14 amino acids. CDR1 and CDR2 (germline): SGHRS, YFSETQ. CDR3 nucleotides: TGCGCCAGCAGCCTACGGGACAGGGTGAACGAGCAGTACTTC. Encoded protein: CASSLRDRVNEQYF.

CDR3 bases: TGTGCCAGCAGCTCGATAGGGGGGGCAACCGGATACTCCTACGAGCAGTACTTC. Its translation is CASSSIGGATGYSYEQYF. This sequence joins TRBV6-2 or TRBV6-3 and TRBJ2-7, with D perhaps matching TRBD2 (7 bases). V gave up 6 bases and J gave up 0 bases, with 24 bases separating them. This CDR3 has 18 residues. Looked up from germline, CDR1 is MNHEY and CDR2 is SVGEGT.

This clone was recorded a few times. The chain links TRBV5-1 to TRBJ1-1, with no clear D. The V gene's germline CDR1 is SGHRS and CDR2 YFSETQ. This CDR3 has 14 amino acids. The V and J ends lost 0 bases and 9 bases respectively, with 15 bases between them. This CDR3 is CASSLAAANKKAFF. CDR3 coding DNA: TGCGCCAGCAGCTTGGCGGCAGCGAATAAAAAAGCTTTCTTT.

The chain links TRBV9 to TRBJ1-1; 7 bases are a match to TRBD1. V lost 6 bases and J lost 8; bases outside the gene matches: 19. CDR3 length: 16 residues. The V gene's germline CDR1 is SGDLS and CDR2 YYNGEE. Here the CDR3 reads CASTSSVDRLPLEAFF. DNA of the CDR3: TGTGCCAGCACCTCGAGCGTGGACAGGTTGCCGTTAGAAGCTTTCTTT.